The next 27 T cell receptor beta chains were all read from a single sample in a study of blood T cell repertoires in COVID-19. Libraries were prepared by immunoSEQ multiplex PCR; TCRdb keeps only in-frame clonotypes and omits some of them. This sample has a few hundred thousand clones, with 85% to 90% found just once. Sequencing used PBMCs or T cells enriched from blood (not recorded which). Receptors were obtained from a woman aged 18-29 years who had recovered from COVID-19.

The V call is TRBV28, the J call TRBJ1-2, with 11 bases matching TRBD1. The V segment lost 3 bases and the J segment 3 bases; nucleotides outside the gene matches: 3. The CDR3 runs to 15 residues. The germline V gene encodes CDR1 MDHEN and CDR2 SYDVKM. This CDR3 is CASSFWDRGDYGYTF. In DNA form, the CDR3 reads TGTGCCAGCAGTTTTTGGGACAGGGGGGACTATGGCTACACCTTC.

The chain employs TRBV11-2 and TRBJ1-1, with unresolved D. The germline V and J ends were trimmed by 5 bases and 2 bases, with 9 bases remaining between them. CDR1 and CDR2 (germline): SGHAT, FQNNGV. The CDR3 has 13 amino acids. The CDR3 loop reads CASSPKSNTEAFF. The CDR3 DNA follows: TGTGCCAGCAGCCCAAAGAGTAACACTGAAGCTTTCTTT.

CDR3 loop: CASSPRSGGENTEAFF. CDR3 nucleotide sequence: TGTGCCAGCTCACCACGGTCAGGGGGAGAGAACACTGAAGCTTTCTTT. This chain joins TRBV18 and TRBJ1-1, with 7 bases fitting TRBD1. V shed 1 base, J shed 1 base, and the junction held 6 bases outside the gene matches. The V gene's germline CDR1 is KGHSH and CDR2 LQKENI. The CDR3 is made up of 16 amino acids.

This clone showed up just once. The CDR3: CAISGSGRANTGELFF. The CDR3 DNA is TGTGCCATCAGTGGTAGCGGGAGAGCGAACACCGGGGAGCTGTTTTTT. The chain is built from TRBV10-3 and TRBJ2-2; TRBD2 agrees at 9 bases. V trimming: 4 bases; J trimming: 0 bases; junction bases outside the gene matches: 3. CDR3 length equals 16 residues. Germline CDR1 is ENHRY and CDR2 is SYGVKD.

This CDR3 reads CAWSREGYYGYTF. The CDR3 bases are TGTGCCTGGAGTAGGGAGGGCTACTATGGCTACACCTTC. The V gene is TRBV30, the J gene TRBJ1-2, with no clear D. Trimming took 2 bases from V and 3 from J, leaving 10 bases between them. There are 13 residues in the CDR3. The germline V gene encodes CDR1 GTSNPN and CDR2 SVGIG (reference sequence).

The genes are TRBV19 and TRBJ1-1, with D maybe TRBD1 (5 bases). Germline assignment: CDR1 LNHDA and CDR2 SQIVND (reference sequence). V was cut by 5 bases and J by 3 bases, with 13 bases left in between. The CDR3 covers 14 residues. DNA of the CDR3: TGTGCCAGTAGTCGGACCGTAGGGGACACTGAAGCTTTCTTT. It yields the protein CASSRTVGDTEAFF. The full variable domain, with the rest looked up from reference TRBV19 and TRBJ1-1, is DGGITQSPKYLFRKEGQNVTLSCEQNLNHDAMYWYRQDPGQGLRLIYYSQIVNDFQKGDIAEGYSVSREKKESFPLTVTSAQKNPTAFYLCASSRTVGDTEAFFGQGTRLTVV.

The chain links TRBV7-6 to TRBJ2-1; weak D call: TRBD1 (6 bases). The CDR3 has 16 amino acids. Between the trimmed V and J ends, which lost 5 bases and 4 bases, there was a span of 18 bases. CDR1 SGHVS and CDR2 FNYEAQ come from the germline V gene. CDR3 sequence: CASSPRTAGGYNEQFF. CDR3 coding DNA: TGTGCCAGCAGCCCCAGGACAGCTGGGGGATACAATGAGCAGTTCTTC.

V and J are TRBV13 and TRBJ1-1; 10 nucleotides line up with TRBD1. The trim removed 5 bases at V and 0 bases at J, leaving 6 bases unmatched. The V gene's germline CDR1 is PRHDT and CDR2 FYEKMQ (reference sequence). CDR3 length: 16 residues. CDR3 bases: TGTGCCAGCAGCCCCCGGGACAGGGGAATGAACACTGAAGCTTTCTTT. This encodes CASSPRDRGMNTEAFF.

V gene TRBV27 combines with J gene TRBJ1-4; no clear D gene. CDR3 length equals 16 residues. Trimming took off 4 bases at V and 0 bases at J, with 12 bases between the two ends. Germline V gene lookup returns CDR1 MNHEY and CDR2 SMNVEV (reference sequence). The CDR3 bases are TGTGCCAGCAGTTCCTATCAGGAAACAACTAATGAAAAACTGTTTTTT. Amino acids: CASSSYQETTNEKLFF.

This rearrangement joins TRBV2 to TRBJ1-1; D is perhaps TRBD1 (6 bases). Trimming removed 2 bases at V and 6 bases at J, with 10 bases between. The germline gives CDR1 SNHLY, CDR2 FYNNEI. There are 13 residues in the CDR3. CDR3 amino acids: CASSEWTASEAFF. In nucleotides, the CDR3 is TGTGCCAGCAGTGAATGGACAGCCTCTGAAGCTTTCTTT.

This rearrangement joins TRBV4-1 to TRBJ2-1, with 9 positions matching TRBD2. Germline V CDR1 and CDR2: MGHRA, YSYEKL. The ends lost 0 bases at V and 3 bases at J; junction bases unmatched: 6. CDR3 length: 17 residues. The CDR3 region has the DNA TGCGCCAGCAGCCAAGATGTCGAGACTAGCGGCTACAATGAGCAGTTCTTC. Translating it yields CASSQDVETSGYNEQFF.

The CDR3 loop reads CASSAQGASSNQPQHF. The DNA of the CDR3 is TGTGCCAGCAGTGCACAGGGCGCGAGTTCCAATCAGCCCCAGCATTTT. The rearrangement links TRBV2 to TRBJ1-5, with D possibly matching TRBD1 (6 bases). This CDR3 comprises 16 residues. Trimming left V 4 bases short and J 3 bases short, with 16 bases between. Germline V gene data show CDR1 as SNHLY and CDR2 as FYNNEI. Full variable domain (rest looked up from reference TRBV2 and TRBJ1-5): EPEVTQTPSHQVTQMGQEVILRCVPISNHLYFYWYRQILGQKVEFLVSFYNNEISEKSEIFDDQFSVERPDGSNFTLKIRSTKLEDSAMYFCASSAQGASSNQPQHFGDGTRLSIL.

The chain employs TRBV5-8 and TRBJ1-2; D may be TRBD1 (5 bases). The CDR3 runs 15 residues. CDR1 and CDR2 from the germline V gene are SGHTS and YDEGEE. Trimming cost V 4 bases and J 5 bases, with 18 bases left between them. The CDR3 DNA is TGTGCCAGCAGCCGGGGGACTCCCCGGAGTTATGGCTACACCTTC. Encoded protein: CASSRGTPRSYGYTF.

About this clone: The DNA is omitted, as the CDR3 cannot be located on it reliably, and the CDR3 follows TCRdb's listing. The CDR3 loop reads CASSTSDFQETQYF. The chain employs TRBV6-5 and TRBJ2-5; TRBD2 reflects the table's D call only, with no check against the DNA. Germline CDR1 is MNHEY and CDR2 is SVGAGI. Inclusive of both ends, the CDR3 amounts to 14 amino acids.

This clone is a singleton in its sample. V gene TRBV25-1 combines with J gene TRBJ1-1; D is perhaps TRBD1 (5 bases). Trimming cost V 10 bases and J 1 base, with 13 bases left between them. This CDR3 is built from 13 residues. The germline CDR1 and CDR2 sequences are MGHDK and SYGVNS. DNA of the CDR3: TGTGCCACCTCGTTCGGGGGGAACACTGAAGCTTTCTTT. This translates into CATSFGGNTEAFF.

The V gene is TRBV3-1 (or the pseudogene TRBV3-2), the J gene TRBJ1-5; 11 bases map to TRBD1. This CDR3 contains 15 residues. Per germline, CDR1 LGHDT and CDR2 YNNKEL (reference sequence). V trimming: 4 bases; J trimming: 4 bases; junction bases outside the gene matches: 3. The CDR3, as DNA: TGTGCCAGCAGCCCAGGGACAGGGGGAAATCAGCCCCAGCATTTT. It yields the protein CASSPGTGGNQPQHF.

This clone has just one count. The gene calls are TRBV28 and TRBJ2-1; TRBD2 matches 10 bases. CDR3 length: 16 amino acids. The V segment lost 3 bases and the J segment 9 bases; nucleotides outside the gene matches: 11. Germline-derived CDR1 and CDR2 are MDHEN and SYDVKM. In DNA, the CDR3 is TGTGCCAGCAGTTTGGTCCTAGCGGGAGTTAATAGTGAGCAGTTCTTC. Translation: CASSLVLAGVNSEQFF.

The rearrangement uses TRBV18 and TRBJ1-1, with TRBD1 matching over 11 bases. V lost 3 bases, J lost 6 bases, and 6 bases stayed unmatched. The CDR3 spans 15 residues. Per the germline V gene, CDR1 is KGHSH and CDR2 is LQKENI. The CDR3 DNA follows: TGTGCCAGCTCACCCTGGGACAGGGGGTTCCCTGAAGCTTTCTTT. Amino acids: CASSPWDRGFPEAFF.

The V call is TRBV13, the J call TRBJ2-7; D may be TRBD2 (6 bases). CDR1 and CDR2 (germline): PRHDT, FYEKMQ (reference sequence). The V gene lost 5 bases and the J gene lost 3 bases, with 23 bases spanning the gap. The CDR3 contains 17 residues. CDR3 sequence: CASSVKESGLSGYEQYF. CDR3 in DNA: TGTGCCAGCAGCGTTAAGGAAAGCGGGTTAAGTGGCTACGAGCAGTACTTC.

This sequence joins TRBV10-3 and TRBJ2-5, with D perhaps TRBD1 (5 bases). Deletions cut 6 bases from V and 2 bases from J, with 13 bases between. The CDR3 covers 14 residues. Germline CDR1 and CDR2: ENHRY and SYGVKD. In DNA form, the CDR3 reads TGTGCCATCAGCGTAGGCAGGGAACAAGAGACCCAGTACTTC. Residues: CAISVGREQETQYF.

The gene calls are TRBV3-1 (or the pseudogene TRBV3-2) and TRBJ1-3; D unclear. Germline values: CDR1 LGHDT, CDR2 YNNKEL (reference sequence). CDR3 size: 16 residues. V lost 1 base and J lost 2, with 12 bases in between. CDR3 sequence: CASSQAWRVAGNTIYF. Written as DNA, the CDR3 is TGTGCCAGCAGCCAAGCATGGAGGGTCGCTGGAAACACCATATATTTT.

Written as DNA, the CDR3 is TGTGCCAGCAGCTTGTGGCAGGAACCTCATGGCTACACCTTC. Its translation: CASSLWQEPHGYTF. The gene calls are TRBV5-6 and TRBJ1-2; D gene ambiguous. This CDR3 region has 14 residues. The germline V and J ends were trimmed by 1 base and 6 bases, with 13 bases remaining between them. Per the germline V gene, CDR1 is SGHDT and CDR2 is YYEEEE.

This clone was counted a single time. The J gene is TRBJ2-5, the V gene TRBV7-2; D perhaps matches TRBD2 (6 bases). The CDR3 consists of 15 residues. Germline lookup yields CDR1 SGHTA and CDR2 FQGNSA. V lost 1 base to trimming and J lost 5 bases, with 14 bases between them. As DNA, the CDR3 is TGTGCCAGCAGCTTAGAGGTCGGGGGTCGTGAGACCCAGTACTTC. It encodes CASSLEVGGRETQYF. Full variable domain (outside the CDR3, taken from reference TRBV7-2 and TRBJ2-5): GAGVSQSPSNKVTEKGKDVELRCDPISGHTALYWYRQSLGQGLEFLIYFQGNSAPDKSGLPSDRFSAERTGGSVSTLTIQRTQQEDSAVYLCASSLEVGGRETQYFGPGTRLLVL.

This chain uses TRBV11-3 with TRBJ2-1, with D perhaps TRBD1 (6 bases). The CDR3 totals 13 residues. CDR1 is SGHNT and CDR2 is YENEEA in the germline V gene. V lost 5 bases and J lost 3, with 8 bases in between. CDR3 protein: CASSTGFYNEQFF. The DNA for the CDR3 is TGTGCCAGCAGCACAGGGTTCTACAATGAGCAGTTCTTC.

V usage is TRBV21-1 and J usage is TRBJ2-2; TRBD1, the table's D call, lacks a check against the DNA. TRBV21-1 is a known pseudogene. This CDR3 has 12 amino acids. CDR3 protein: CASTSGAGELFF. The CDR3 nucleotides read TGTGCCAGCACCTCAGGGGCCGGGGAGCTGTTTTTT.

This clone was seen once. J is TRBJ2-7 and V is TRBV2; no firm D call. The ends were cut back, 5 bases at V and 4 bases at J, with 9 bases in the middle. The CDR3 runs to 12 residues. In germline, CDR1 is SNHLY, CDR2 FYNNEI. The CDR3 spells CASSNQRYEQYF. As DNA, the CDR3 is TGTGCCAGCAGTAATCAGCGATACGAGCAGTACTTC.

On this clone: This specimen includes other DNA sequences encoding the same CDR3. V usage is TRBV10-2 and J usage is TRBJ2-2, with 9 positions matching TRBD2. V gave up 0 bases and J gave up 4 bases; unmatched junction bases: 0. The CDR3 is 15 residues long. Germline CDR1 WSHSY, CDR2 SAAADI. The CDR3 is CASSESSGGTGELFF. In DNA form, the CDR3 reads TGCGCCAGCAGTGAGTCTAGCGGGGGCACCGGGGAGCTGTTTTTT.